A selection of T cell receptor beta chains follows, all from one sample in a study of cytomegalovirus exposure and HLA in healthy donors. TCRdb's copy holds only in-frame clones and misses some; the assay was immunoSEQ multiplex PCR. The repertoire holds tens of thousands of clones, with around 80% as singletons. Sample: PBMCs. Receptors were obtained from a man between 35 and 55 years old in good health and CMV-seronegative. The CDR3 runs from the conserved cysteine through the conserved F or W. The order of the fields is clone size, V gene, J gene, D gene, CDR3 DNA, CDR3 protein. The D gene is left open where the match is weak. For some rows the clone size is stated as once, few or many, or as a class when expanded; others skip it.

NA,TRBV7-9,TRBJ2-1,NA,TGTGCCAGCAGCCCAGAATCCGTTACTAAGCAGTTCTTC,CASSPESVTKQFF
few,TRBV19,TRBJ2-5,NA,TGTGCCAGTAGACAGGCAGGGGAGACCCAGTACTTC,CASRQAGETQYF
NA,TRBV7-9,TRBJ1-1,NA,TGTGCCAGCAGCTTCCGGGAAACCGACACTGAAGCTTTCTTT,CASSFRETDTEAFF
NA,TRBV27,TRBJ2-1,TRBD2,TGTGCCAGCAGGCGACTAGCTCTTAGTGGTGAGCAGTTCTTC,CASRRLALSGEQFF
NA,TRBV19,TRBJ2-2,TRBD2,TGTGCCAGTAGTCCTCGTAGCGGGATCTACACCGGGGAGCTGTTTTTT,CASSPRSGIYTGELFF
NA,TRBV6-1,TRBJ2-7,NA,TGTGCCAGCAGTGAAAGGGGCACCAGCTCCTACGAGCAGTACTTC,CASSERGTSSYEQYF
NA,TRBV29-1,TRBJ2-3,NA,TGCAGCGTTGGTGGGGCCACAGATACGCAGTATTTT,CSVGGATDTQYF
NA,TRBV28,TRBJ1-1,NA,TGTGCCAGCAGACCCAGGACAGAATACACTGAAGCTTTCTTT,CASRPRTEYTEAFF
once,TRBV7-9,TRBJ1-4,TRBD1,TGTGCCAGCAGCTTCGGGACAGGGGTTAATGAAAAACTGTTTTTT,CASSFGTGVNEKLFF
NA,TRBV7-9,TRBJ1-1,NA,TGTGCCAGCACCCCCGACGGGTTAGGGAACACTGAAGCTTTCTTT,CASTPDGLGNTEAFF
once,TRBV29-1,TRBJ2-5,NA,TGCAGCGTTGAAGGGACAGCCCAAGAGACCCAGTACTTC,CSVEGTAQETQYF
NA,TRBV6-5,TRBJ1-1,NA,TGTGCCAGCACCTTCGGGGACACGAACACTGAAGCTTTCTTT,CASTFGDTNTEAFF
NA,TRBV19,TRBJ1-2,TRBD1,TGTGCCAGTAGTAAAGCAGGGGGCTATGGCTACACCTTC,CASSKAGGYGYTF
NA,TRBV5-4,TRBJ2-3,NA,TGTGCCAGCAGGAGGCGGGATGCCAACACAGATACGCAGTATTTT,CASRRRDANTDTQYF